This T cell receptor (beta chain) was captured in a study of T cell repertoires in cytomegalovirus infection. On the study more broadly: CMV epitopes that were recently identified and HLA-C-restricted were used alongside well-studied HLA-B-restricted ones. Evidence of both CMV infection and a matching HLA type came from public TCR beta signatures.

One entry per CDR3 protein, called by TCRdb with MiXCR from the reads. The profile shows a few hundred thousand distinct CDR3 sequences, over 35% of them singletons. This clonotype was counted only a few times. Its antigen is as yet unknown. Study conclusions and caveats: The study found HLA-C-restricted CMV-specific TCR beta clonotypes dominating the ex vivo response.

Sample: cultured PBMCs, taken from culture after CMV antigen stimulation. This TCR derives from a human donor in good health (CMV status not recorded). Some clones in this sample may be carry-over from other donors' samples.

CDR3: CASSKGQIQETQYF. The DNA of the CDR3 is TGTGCCAGCAGCAAGGGACAAATCCAAGAGACCCAGTACTTC. The chain has TRBV11-2 and TRBJ2-5, with a weak D call TRBD1 (6 bases). Germline V CDR1 and CDR2: SGHAT, FQNNGV. The CDR3 runs 14 residues. V gave up 5 bases and J gave up 1 base, with 11 bases separating them.